One and the same sample provided the 8 T cell receptor beta chains below, sequenced in a study of identical twins. TCRdb recomputed calls from the 5' RACE reads with MiXCR, one row per CDR3 protein. The sample yields roughly 700,000 distinct CDR3 sequences, about 9.4% seen once. This sample also appeared in a second study, on yellow fever vaccine responses in identical twins.

Source material: PBMCs. The receptor source for this set is a woman between 18 and 30 years old in good health.

The chain employs TRBV2 and TRBJ2-7; TRBD2 matches at 10 bases. Trimming took 7 bases from V and 0 from J; bases not matched to a gene: 3. The CDR3 sequence is 14 residues long. Germline assignment: CDR1 SNHLY and CDR2 FYNNEI. The CDR3 DNA reads TGTGCCAGCAAACTAGCGGGGCTCTCCTACGAGCAGTACTTC. Translated: CASKLAGLSYEQYF.

This clonotype was seen more than once but under ten times. The chain links TRBV29-1 to TRBJ2-4, with a weak D call TRBD2 (5 bases). CDR3 size: 17 residues. V was cut by 6 bases and J by 0 bases, with 21 bases left in between. The germline CDR1 and CDR2 sequences are SQVTM and ANQGSEA. The CDR3 DNA sequence: TGCAGCGTAAAGGGAGCCCCAAAGACCCTAGCCAAAAACATTCAGTACTTC. Translated, it gives CSVKGAPKTLAKNIQYF. Using reference TRBV29-1 and TRBJ2-4 for the parts outside the CDR3, the full variable domain is SAVISQKPSRDICQRGTSLTIQCQVDSQVTMMFWYRQQPGQSLTLIATANQGSEATYESGFVIDKFPISRPNLTFSTLTVSNMSPEDSSIYLCSVKGAPKTLAKNIQYFGAGTRLSVL.

At least ten counts were recorded for this clonotype. The chain has TRBV15 and TRBJ1-5; D is perhaps TRBD1 (5 bases). Germline V gene sequence: CDR1 LNHNV, CDR2 YYDKDF (reference sequence). Between the trimmed V and J ends, which lost 0 bases and 7 bases, there was a span of 10 bases. CDR3 length: 14 amino acids. The CDR3 DNA sequence: TGTGCCACCAGCAGAGAGGGGGGAGGACAGCCCCAGCATTTT. As protein: CATSREGGGQPQHF.

This clonotype was detected many times. This chain connects TRBV12-3 or TRBV12-4 to TRBJ1-6; TRBD1 is a possible D gene (6 bases). This CDR3 is built from 14 residues. V dropped 5 bases and J dropped 7 bases, with 12 bases sitting between them. CDR3 in amino acids: CASSRGQLNSPLHF. The CDR3 DNA is TGTGCCAGCAGTCGCGGACAGTTAAATTCACCCCTCCACTTT.

This clonotype was picked up a small number of times. The chain combines TRBV20-1 with TRBJ2-7; D is unresolved. The ends were cut back, 3 bases at V and 4 bases at J, with 16 bases in the middle. The CDR3 has 14 amino acids. Germline V CDR1 and CDR2: DFQATT, SNEGSKA (reference sequence). The CDR3 reads CSASSRIPVYEQYF. The DNA for the CDR3 is TGCAGTGCTAGTTCTAGGATACCTGTTTACGAGCAGTACTTC.

This clonotype was found many times. The V gene is TRBV5-1, the J gene TRBJ2-1; TRBD1 agrees at 9 bases. From germline, CDR1 is SGHRS and CDR2 YFSETQ. V lost 0 bases to trimming and J lost 10 bases; unmatched junction nucleotides: 5. The CDR3 consists of 14 residues. This chain's CDR3 is CASSLETGGIEQFF. CDR3 in DNA: TGCGCCAGCAGCTTGGAGACAGGGGGGATCGAGCAGTTCTTC.

The rearrangement links TRBV4-3 to TRBJ2-4; 7 nucleotides match TRBD1. Trimming took 4 bases from V and 5 from J; bases not matched to a gene: 5. The CDR3 spans 14 residues. CDR1 is LGHNA and CDR2 is YSLEER in the germline V gene. For the CDR3, the DNA is TGCGCCAGCAGCCTGAGGGGGCCCCAAAACATTCAGTACTTC. It codes for CASSLRGPQNIQYF.

As for this clonotype: A single base separates this from a much larger clone, so it may be a read error. V usage is TRBV7-3 and J usage is TRBJ2-3; D tentatively reads TRBD1 or TRBD2 (7 bases each). This CDR3 is 17 amino acids long. Germline V gene data show CDR1 as SGHTA and CDR2 as FQGTGA. CDR3 protein: CANSRWGRGPSTDTQYF. Here the CDR3 DNA reads TGTGCCAACAGCCGTTGGGGGAGGGGGCCTAGCACAGATACGCAGTATTTT.